The present entry profiles one T cell receptor beta chain with its context. This sample was included in a study of blood T cells in healthy people across ages. The CDR3 runs to 18 residues. V was pared by 0 bases and J by 0 bases, with 10 bases of the junction left unmatched. Germline CDR1 is SGHKS and CDR2 is YYEKEE (reference sequence). A second roughly 6 to 12 cycle PCR used barcoded and J-beta primers. TCRdb reanalysed the 5' RACE reads using MiXCR and keeps one entry per CDR3 protein. Found here are around 2 million distinct CDR3 sequences, around 42% of them singletons; the top ten hold 20% to 25%.

The TCR comes from a human donor in good health. Sequenced: blood. This sequence joins TRBV5-5 and TRBJ2-5; 8 bases fit TRBD1. CDR3: CASSLVATGDGYQETQYF. The CDR3 DNA reads TGTGCCAGCAGCTTGGTTGCGACAGGGGATGGGTACCAAGAGACCCAGTACTTC.